The following is a TCR beta chain sequence with its context. Its cognate antigen is unknown. The record originates from a study of cytomegalovirus exposure and HLA in healthy donors. Sequencing was performed with immunoSEQ multiplex PCR; in TCRdb, only in-frame clones are kept and a portion is missing. The sample includes more than 80,000 clones, about 96% of them seen just once. Study findings and constraints: The investigators catalogued 180 or so TCR beta chains as cytomegalovirus-associated.

This CDR3 has 14 amino acids. Germline V CDR1 and CDR2: SGHRS, YFSETQ. Germline trimming cut 7 bases from V and 6 bases from J; bases unmatched to any gene: 8. This receptor was obtained from a woman between 18 and 30 years old in good health and CMV-seronegative. V and J are TRBV5-1 and TRBJ2-1, with 9 bases lining up with TRBD2. Specimen: PBMCs. As DNA, the CDR3 is TGCGCCAGCTCCGGGACTAGCAACTTCAATGAGCAGTTCTTC. Translated: CASSGTSNFNEQFF. The full variable domain, completed using reference TRBV5-1 and TRBJ2-1, is KAGVTQTPRYLIKTRGQQVTLSCSPISGHRSVSWYQQTPGQGLQFLFEYFSETQRNKGNFPGRFSGRQFSNSRSEMNVSTLELGDSALYLCASSGTSNFNEQFFGPGTRLTVL.